The 23 T cell receptor beta chains listed next were all sequenced from one sample in a study of blood T cell repertoires in COVID-19 (dated by TCRdb to between 2020 and 2021). To prepare the library, the immunoSEQ multiplex PCR assay was applied. TCRdb took this table from immuneACCESS and kept in-frame rearrangements with V and J called. Such tables lack part of the clones; where checked against another copy, unresolved V genes explain under half of the gap, and the rest is unexplained. Within this sample are 150,000 to 200,000 clones, with around nine tenths of them counted one time only. The ten largest clones capture around 4.6% of the sample. The sequencing input was peripheral blood. Every receptor here comes from a human donor in a cohort sampled during active COVID-19.

A single count supports this clone. This chain joins TRBV12-5 and TRBJ2-5; TRBD1 agrees at 8 bases. The germline V gene encodes CDR1 LGHNT and CDR2 FRNRAP. CDR3 length equals 15 residues. The junction had 14 bases not matched to a gene; V was cut back by 6 bases and J by 8 bases. The CDR3 is CASGSGTGGEKTQYF. The CDR3 nucleotides read TGTGCTAGTGGCTCCGGGACAGGAGGGGAGAAAACCCAGTACTTC.

The chain uses TRBV2 and TRBJ2-7; D is possibly TRBD2 (5 bases). Deletions cut 1 base from V and 1 base from J, with 14 bases between. The V gene's germline CDR1 is SNHLY and CDR2 FYNNEI. The CDR3 is made up of 16 amino acids. This CDR3 reads CASSEDGLATSYEQYF. As DNA, the CDR3 is TGTGCCAGCAGTGAAGATGGCCTAGCCACATCCTACGAGCAGTACTTC.

The V call is TRBV28, the J call TRBJ2-1, with a possible D match to TRBD2 (6 bases). Per germline, CDR1 MDHEN and CDR2 SYDVKM. This CDR3 comprises 16 residues. With 6 bases removed from V and 10 bases from J, the gap between germline ends came to 25 bases. The CDR3 DNA sequence: TGTGCCAGCAGATCTACCCCCCTGGGGGGAAATACGGAGCAGTTCTTC. This codes for CASRSTPLGGNTEQFF.

This clone was counted between two and nine times. The V call is TRBV11-3, the J call TRBJ2-7, with TRBD2 as a possible D gene (5 bases). This CDR3 has 16 amino acids. In germline, CDR1 is SGHNT, CDR2 YENEEA. V dropped 5 bases and J dropped 2 bases, with 19 bases sitting between them. CDR3 DNA sequence: TGTGCCAGCAGCCCCCGCCGCCAGCGGAAACCCTACGAGCAGTACTTC. Amino acids: CASSPRRQRKPYEQYF.

V is TRBV5-6 and J is TRBJ2-7, with D uncertain. The CDR3 covers 16 residues. With 0 bases removed from V and 3 bases from J, the gap between germline ends came to 16 bases. Germline V gene data show CDR1 as SGHDT and CDR2 as YYEEEE. CDR3 in DNA: TGTGCCAGCAGCTTGGCTGGGCAGCCTCAAAACTACGAGCAGTACTTC. Translated, it gives CASSLAGQPQNYEQYF. The whole variable domain, filled in from reference TRBV5-6 and TRBJ2-7, reads DAGVTQSPTHLIKTRGQQVTLRCSPKSGHDTVSWYQQALGQGPQFIFQYYEEEERQRGNFPDRFSGHQFPNYSSELNVNALLLGDSALYLCASSLAGQPQNYEQYFGPGTRLTVT.

The chain employs TRBV6-5 and TRBJ2-7; maybe TRBD1 (5 bases). The ends were cut back, 2 bases at V and 2 bases at J, with 16 bases in the middle. The CDR3 totals 16 residues. Germline CDR1 is MNHEY and CDR2 is SVGAGI. CDR3 in amino acids: CASSYQPRGSAYEQYF. CDR3 in DNA: TGTGCCAGCAGTTACCAACCAAGGGGTTCCGCCTACGAGCAGTACTTC.

The chain employs TRBV28 and TRBJ1-2; TRBD1 agrees at 9 bases. The CDR3 spans 14 residues. Germline V gene lookup returns CDR1 MDHEN and CDR2 SYDVKM. Trimming took 6 bases from V and 5 from J; bases not matched to a gene: 7. CDR3 amino acids: CASSFGTGKYGYTF. DNA for the CDR3: TGTGCCAGCAGCTTCGGGACAGGGAAATATGGCTACACCTTC.

This sequence joins TRBV3-1 (or the pseudogene TRBV3-2) and TRBJ1-1; possibly TRBD1 for D (6 bases). Trimming took 3 bases from V and 1 from J, leaving 9 bases between them. The CDR3 length is 14 residues. Germline V CDR1 and CDR2: LGHDT, YNNKEL (reference sequence). In DNA form, the CDR3 reads TGTGCCAGCAGCCAGGAGACAGGGAACACTGAAGCTTTCTTT. It codes for CASSQETGNTEAFF.

V gene TRBV4-3 combines with J gene TRBJ2-2; 10 nucleotides align to TRBD2. J gave up 5 bases and V 0 bases, and 6 bases lay outside the gene matches. The CDR3 runs to 17 residues. CDR1 is LGHNA, CDR2 YSLEER, per germline. Written as DNA, the CDR3 is TGCGCCAGCAGCCAAGACGGTAGCGGGGGGTTTACCGGGGAGCTGTTTTTT. Protein product: CASSQDGSGGFTGELFF.

V gene TRBV10-3 combines with J gene TRBJ1-1, with 7 bases that match TRBD1. The trim removed 2 bases at V and 0 bases at J, leaving 6 bases unmatched. This CDR3 spans 16 amino acids. Germline loops: CDR1 ENHRY, CDR2 SYGVKD. CDR3 sequence reads: CAISEAHRGMNTEAFF. The CDR3 region has the DNA TGTGCCATCAGTGAGGCGCACAGGGGAATGAACACTGAAGCTTTCTTT.

A word on this clone: The sample holds other DNA sequences that translate to the same CDR3. The chain has TRBV12-3 or TRBV12-4 and TRBJ1-6, with D tentatively TRBD1 (5 bases). The length of the CDR3 is 13 residues. Trimming took off 2 bases at V and 7 bases at J, with 6 bases between the two ends. The CDR3 coding sequence is TGTGCCAGCAGTTTAAGGGGAAATTCACCCCTCCACTTT. Residues: CASSLRGNSPLHF.

This chain joins TRBV19 and TRBJ2-2; 7 bases map to TRBD2. The CDR3 consists of 15 residues. Per the germline V gene, CDR1 is LNHDA and CDR2 is SQIVND (reference sequence). With 2 bases clipped from V and 9 bases from J, the junction kept 9 bases outside the gene matches. The CDR3 DNA reads TGTGCCAGTAGTATATGGGGAGGGCCCGACAGGGAGCTGTTTTTT. This gives the protein CASSIWGGPDRELFF.

The V call is TRBV18, the J call TRBJ2-7, with D unresolved. The germline V and J ends were trimmed by 3 bases and 3 bases, with 12 bases remaining between them. The CDR3 length is 14 residues. Germline V lookup: CDR1 KGHSH, CDR2 LQKENI. The CDR3 protein is CASSPARSYYEQYF. CDR3 sequence (DNA): TGTGCCAGCTCACCCGCCAGGTCATACTACGAGCAGTACTTC.

This chain uses TRBV9 with TRBJ2-2; TRBD2 matches 8 bases. CDR1 SGDLS and CDR2 YYNGEE come from the germline V gene. V lost 2 bases, J lost 7 bases, and 4 bases stayed unmatched. This CDR3 contains 14 residues. CDR3 sequence reads: CASSVRGGDGELFF. The CDR3, as DNA: TGTGCCAGCAGCGTTCGGGGGGGCGACGGGGAGCTGTTTTTT.

This clone was counted between two and nine times. The chain combines TRBV6-5 with TRBJ2-7; 10 bases fit TRBD1. CDR1 is MNHEY and CDR2 is SVGAGI in the germline V gene. This CDR3 comprises 15 residues. Trimming removed 7 bases from V and 2 bases from J; junction bases left unmatched: 8. CDR3 amino acids: CASNDRGLVAYEQYF. The CDR3 bases are TGTGCCAGCAACGACAGGGGGCTTGTTGCCTACGAGCAGTACTTC.

About this clone itself: Other DNA sequences within the sample encode an identical CDR3. The chain employs TRBV18 and TRBJ1-1; maybe TRBD1 (5 bases). Germline V gene sequence: CDR1 KGHSH, CDR2 LQKENI. V was cut by 3 bases and J by 1 base, with 9 bases left in between. The CDR3 is 14 amino acids. CDR3 sequence (DNA): TGTGCCAGCTCACCCCAGGGCCCGAACACTGAAGCTTTCTTT. Its protein product is CASSPQGPNTEAFF.

This chain uses TRBV28 with TRBJ1-2; a weak D match, TRBD1 (6 bases). Germline CDR1 and CDR2: MDHEN and SYDVKM. V was clipped by 5 bases and J by 4 bases, with 14 bases between them. The CDR3 covers 14 residues. CDR3 sequence reads: CASSTPTGVYGYTF. Written as DNA, the CDR3 is TGTGCCAGCAGTACCCCGACAGGAGTCTATGGCTACACCTTC.

V and J are TRBV21-1 and TRBJ2-7; the table names TRBD1, a call not compared with the DNA. TRBV21-1 is described as a pseudogene. The CDR3 contains 17 residues. The DNA for the CDR3 is TGTGCCAGCAGCAAAGTTTCTAGGCGGACAGGGGTTGAGGAGCAGTACTTC. Translated: CASSKVSRRTGVEEQYF.

The chain recombines TRBV2 with TRBJ1-2; TRBD1 is a possible D gene (6 bases). Trimming cost V 7 bases and J 4 bases, with 19 bases left between them. The CDR3 has 15 amino acids. Germline V lookup: CDR1 SNHLY, CDR2 FYNNEI. CDR3 DNA: TGTGCCAGCAACCCCGGAGGGAGGGGGATCTATGGCTACACCTTC. Amino acids: CASNPGGRGIYGYTF.

CDR3 coding DNA: TGCGCCAGCAGCCAAGATGGGGACATAGCCTACGAGCAGTACTTC. It yields the protein CASSQDGDIAYEQYF. This sequence joins TRBV4-1 and TRBJ2-7, with a weak D call TRBD1 (6 bases). This CDR3 is 15 amino acids long. V lost 0 bases, J lost 2 bases, and 11 bases lay in between. Germline V gene sequence: CDR1 MGHRA, CDR2 YSYEKL.

This clone has a handful of counts. This sequence joins TRBV30 and TRBJ2-1, with D maybe TRBD2 (6 bases). This CDR3 comprises 14 residues. Germline CDR1 reads GTSNPN; CDR2 reads SVGIG (reference sequence). V was pared by 4 bases and J by 2 bases, with 12 bases between. The CDR3 DNA reads as TGTGCCTGGAACCTGGAGGGGACCTACAATGAGCAGTTCTTC. Translated: CAWNLEGTYNEQFF.

The V call is TRBV19, the J call TRBJ1-1; D may be TRBD1 (5 bases). This CDR3 is 15 amino acids long. Germline V gene sequence: CDR1 LNHDA, CDR2 SQIVND (reference sequence). V was cut by 3 bases and J by 1 base, with 12 bases left in between. This CDR3 is CASSMAQGRNTEAFF. In DNA, the CDR3 is TGTGCCAGTAGTATGGCCCAGGGCAGGAACACTGAAGCTTTCTTT. The variable domain in full, completed from reference TRBV19 and TRBJ1-1, reads DGGITQSPKYLFRKEGQNVTLSCEQNLNHDAMYWYRQDPGQGLRLIYYSQIVNDFQKGDIAEGYSVSREKKESFPLTVTSAQKNPTAFYLCASSMAQGRNTEAFFGQGTRLTVV.

The chain uses TRBV7-8 and TRBJ2-3, with a weak D call TRBD2 (6 bases). The CDR3 contains 16 residues. Germline V gene data show CDR1 as SGHVS and CDR2 as FQNEAQ. V dropped 5 bases and J dropped 4 bases, with 19 bases sitting between them. CDR3 in DNA: TGTGCCAGCAGCCCTCCATGGGACTCCTCTGCAGATACGCAGTATTTT. It specifies CASSPPWDSSADTQYF.